This T cell receptor beta chain was found in a study of shared clonotypes between healthy human individuals. As regards this clone: Its antigen remains unidentified.

Findings and limits, study-wide: The rarefaction results pointed to incomplete sorted-subset sequencing despite large depth.

Genomic DNA of every subset was divided equally among multiple immunoSEQ plates. The table came from immunoSEQ multiplex PCR; TCRdb's copy has only in-frame clones and leaves some out. The sample shows just over 2,000,000 clones, about 95% of them seen only once. This clonotype was obtained from a man aged 18 to 30 in good health. Sequenced sample: naive CD4+ T cells sorted from blood. Subset defined: CD45RA+ positively selected.

The DNA of the CDR3 is TGCAGCGTGAGCGGAAGAATCACAGATACGCAGTATTTT. Protein sequence: CSVSGRITDTQYF. The genes are TRBV29-1 and TRBJ2-3, with D tentatively TRBD2 (5 bases). From germline, CDR1 is SQVTM and CDR2 ANQGSEA. This CDR3 comprises 13 residues. V lost 6 bases, J lost 2 bases, and 12 bases lay in between.